These T cell receptor beta chains were read from a single sample in a study of blood T cell repertoires in COVID-19. Sequenced by immunoSEQ multiplex PCR; TCRdb stores in-frame clones only, minus some. The sample includes 50,000 to 70,000 clones, 78% seen only once; the top ten take 4.9%. Input material: peripheral blood. Every receptor here comes from a human donor in a cohort sampled during active COVID-19. Both conserved end residues are part of each CDR3. Each record gives: clone size, V gene, J gene, CDR3 protein. Some rows mark clone size as missing; the rest say once, few, many or name a class of expanded clone.

>few|TRBV19|TRBJ2-7
CASRGGEGAYEQYF
>-|TRBV14|TRBJ2-7
CASSQDGTPYEQYF
>-|TRBV7-8|TRBJ2-7
CASNPQGADYEQYF
>-|TRBV28|TRBJ1-2
CASSTLGRGGGYTF
>-|TRBV10-3|TRBJ2-7
CAIRGTSGRDYEQYF
>-|TRBV5-6|TRBJ1-4
CASSSDRGFRANEKLFF
>-|TRBV15|TRBJ1-5
CATSRDQNQPQHF
>-|TRBV9|TRBJ2-7
CASSVDGEGKQYF
>-|TRBV27|TRBJ2-7
CASSFASPYEQYF
>-|TRBV9|TRBJ2-7
CASSVEDRDHYEQYF
>-|TRBV6-2/TRBV6-3|TRBJ1-1
CASSQDRLNTEAFF
>-|TRBV5-6|TRBJ1-2
CASSTGVFIYGYTF
>-|TRBV18|TRBJ2-5
CASSLLTSGLQETQYF
>-|TRBV11-2|TRBJ1-2
CASSPLYRDYGYTF
>once|TRBV5-1|TRBJ2-2
CASSLIQGSNTGELFF
>-|TRBV23-1|TRBJ1-2
CASSRPRTGNYGYTF
>-|TRBV19|TRBJ1-2
CASRGGMPYGYGYTF
>-|TRBV11-3|TRBJ2-7
CASSLAPNYEQYF
>-|TRBV6-2/TRBV6-3|TRBJ1-1
CASSWDRTMNTEAFF
>-|TRBV12-3/TRBV12-4|TRBJ2-7
CASSGDSYEQYF
>-|TRBV12-5|TRBJ2-5
CASGLGPGETQYF
>-|TRBV27|TRBJ2-5
CASSHIEGWETQYF
>-|TRBV7-9|TRBJ1-1
CASSLQGANTEAFF
>-|TRBV7-2|TRBJ2-5
CASSLATSGRRETQYF
>few|TRBV19|TRBJ1-2
CASSMMTGDNYGYTF
>-|TRBV5-1|TRBJ2-1
CASSLGAGGPQFF
>-|TRBV18|TRBJ2-1
CASSAFRDGNEQFF
>-|TRBV6-2/TRBV6-3|TRBJ2-7
CASSYSLTRGSYEQYF
>-|TRBV7-3|TRBJ1-2
CASSPQSGLQAGGYTF
>-|TRBV18|TRBJ1-2
CASSPPSGVGGYTF
>-|TRBV27|TRBJ1-5
CASSSRGLGQPQHF
>once|TRBV19|TRBJ2-3
CASSRAGDGTDTQYF
>-|TRBV6-5|TRBJ1-2
CASTRQGPNYGYTF
>-|TRBV7-9|TRBJ2-7
CASSLRAGTGEQYF
>once|TRBV19|TRBJ2-5
CASSSLWGQQETQYF
>-|TRBV7-2|TRBJ1-5
CASSWTGMRQPQHF
>-|TRBV7-9|TRBJ1-2
CASSSPGGPANYGYTF
>-|TRBV7-2|TRBJ2-5
CASSSNLALNQETQYF
>-|TRBV9|TRBJ2-7
CASSGARGTEAQEQYF
>-|TRBV11-2|TRBJ1-2
CASSQTGDYGYTF
>few|TRBV3-1/TRBV3-2|TRBJ2-1
CASSQSGGEQFF
>-|TRBV7-9|TRBJ1-4
CASSLFVGANEKLFF
>once|TRBV6-6|TRBJ1-2
CASRAGTGAYYGYTF
>-|TRBV6-2/TRBV6-3|TRBJ2-7
CASSEGHPEQYF
>-|TRBV3-1/TRBV3-2|TRBJ1-6
CASSQGTGFNSPLHF
>-|TRBV16|TRBJ1-1
CASSRGQGTEAFF
>-|TRBV7-9|TRBJ1-2
CASSLGSAWSYTF
>-|TRBV7-9|TRBJ1-4
CASSLAQGIKEKLFF
>-|TRBV28|TRBJ1-2
CASSPTGFVDYGYTF
>-|TRBV9|TRBJ2-7
CASSEGDRYEQYF
>-|TRBV18|TRBJ1-2
CASSPQGRTYGYTF
>-|TRBV7-5|TRBJ2-7
CARSLEAGGYEQYF
>-|TRBV30|TRBJ1-2
CAWSVGRGYGYTF
>few|TRBV29-1|TRBJ2-1
CSVGLAGVQNEQFF
>-|TRBV27|TRBJ2-7
CASSGRDSYEQYF
>-|TRBV2|TRBJ2-7
CASSDMTAYEQYF
>once|TRBV19|TRBJ2-7
CASSIDTTVLRQYF
>few|TRBV20-1|TRBJ2-5
CSATQSETQYF
>-|TRBV11-3|TRBJ2-1
CASSLEPQGNEQFF
>-|TRBV3-1/TRBV3-2|TRBJ2-5
CASSHYTSSETQYF